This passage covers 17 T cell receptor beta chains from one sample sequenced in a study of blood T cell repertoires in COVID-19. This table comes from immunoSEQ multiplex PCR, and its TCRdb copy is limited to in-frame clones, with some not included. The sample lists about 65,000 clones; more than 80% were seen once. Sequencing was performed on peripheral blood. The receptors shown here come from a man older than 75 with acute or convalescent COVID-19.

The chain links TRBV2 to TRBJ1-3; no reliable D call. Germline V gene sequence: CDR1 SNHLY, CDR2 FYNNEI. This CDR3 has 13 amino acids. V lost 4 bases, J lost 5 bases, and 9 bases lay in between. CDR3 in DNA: TGTGCCAGCAGTGCTTTAACTCGAAACACCATATATTTT. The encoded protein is CASSALTRNTIYF.

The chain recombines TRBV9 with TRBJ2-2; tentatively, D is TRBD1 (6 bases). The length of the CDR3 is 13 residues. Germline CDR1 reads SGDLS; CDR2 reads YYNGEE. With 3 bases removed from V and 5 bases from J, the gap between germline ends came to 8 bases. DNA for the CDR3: TGTGCCAGCAGCGCACAGGGTACCGGGGAGCTGTTTTTT. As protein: CASSAQGTGELFF.

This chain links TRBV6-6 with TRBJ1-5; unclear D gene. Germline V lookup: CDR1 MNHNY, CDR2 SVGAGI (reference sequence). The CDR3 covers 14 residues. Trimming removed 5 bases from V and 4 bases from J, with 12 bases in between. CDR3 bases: TGTGCCAGCAGTCCCTCGGGAAGGAATCAGCCCCAGCATTTT. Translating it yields CASSPSGRNQPQHF.

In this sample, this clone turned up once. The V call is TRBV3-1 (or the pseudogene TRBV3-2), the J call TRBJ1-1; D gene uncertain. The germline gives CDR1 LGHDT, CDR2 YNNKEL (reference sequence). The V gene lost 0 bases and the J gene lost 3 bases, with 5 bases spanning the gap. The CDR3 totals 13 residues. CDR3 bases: TGTGCCAGCAGCCAAGAACTCCACACTGAAGCTTTCTTT. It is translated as CASSQELHTEAFF.

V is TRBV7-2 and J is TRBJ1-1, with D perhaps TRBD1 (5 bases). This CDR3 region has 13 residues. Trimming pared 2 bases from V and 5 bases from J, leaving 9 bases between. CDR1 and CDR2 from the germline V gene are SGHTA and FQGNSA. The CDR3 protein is CASSLPGVTEAFF. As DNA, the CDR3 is TGTGCCAGCAGCTTACCGGGGGTGACTGAAGCTTTCTTT.

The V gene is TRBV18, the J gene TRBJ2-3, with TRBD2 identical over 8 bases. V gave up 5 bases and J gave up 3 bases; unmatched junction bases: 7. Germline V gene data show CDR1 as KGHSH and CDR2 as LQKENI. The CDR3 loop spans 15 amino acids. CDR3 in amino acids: CASSSIAGPTDTQYF. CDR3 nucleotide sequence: TGTGCCAGCTCAAGCATAGCGGGGCCGACAGATACGCAGTATTTT. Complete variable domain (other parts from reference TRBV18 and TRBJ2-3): NAGVMQNPRHLVRRRGQEARLRCSPMKGHSHVYWYRQLPEEGLKFMVYLQKENIIDESGMPKERFSAEFPKEGPSILRIQQVVRGDSAAYFCASSSIAGPTDTQYFGPGTRLTVL.

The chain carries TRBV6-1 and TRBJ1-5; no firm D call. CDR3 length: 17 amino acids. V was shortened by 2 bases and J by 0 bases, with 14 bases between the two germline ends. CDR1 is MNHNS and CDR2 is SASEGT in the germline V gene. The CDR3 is CASSEIHVQISNQPQHF. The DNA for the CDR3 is TGTGCCAGCAGTGAAATTCACGTGCAGATTAGCAATCAGCCCCAGCATTTT.

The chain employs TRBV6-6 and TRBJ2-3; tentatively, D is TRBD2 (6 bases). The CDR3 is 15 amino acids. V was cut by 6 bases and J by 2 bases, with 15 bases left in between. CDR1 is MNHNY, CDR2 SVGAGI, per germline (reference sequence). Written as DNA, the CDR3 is TGTGCCAGCAGATCCCTGGGGGGTAACACAGATACGCAGTATTTT. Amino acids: CASRSLGGNTDTQYF.

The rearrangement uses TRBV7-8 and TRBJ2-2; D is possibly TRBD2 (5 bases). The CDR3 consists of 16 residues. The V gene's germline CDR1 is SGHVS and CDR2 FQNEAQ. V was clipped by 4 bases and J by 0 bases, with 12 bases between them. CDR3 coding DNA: TGTGCCAGCAGCTCCCTAGTCGGGGCGAACACCGGGGAGCTGTTTTTT. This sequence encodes CASSSLVGANTGELFF.

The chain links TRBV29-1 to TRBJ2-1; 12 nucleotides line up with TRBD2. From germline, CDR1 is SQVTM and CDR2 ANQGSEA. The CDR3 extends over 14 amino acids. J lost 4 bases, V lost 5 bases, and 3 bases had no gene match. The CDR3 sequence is CSVPGTSGYNEQFF. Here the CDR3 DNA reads TGCAGCGTTCCCGGGACTAGCGGGTACAATGAGCAGTTCTTC.

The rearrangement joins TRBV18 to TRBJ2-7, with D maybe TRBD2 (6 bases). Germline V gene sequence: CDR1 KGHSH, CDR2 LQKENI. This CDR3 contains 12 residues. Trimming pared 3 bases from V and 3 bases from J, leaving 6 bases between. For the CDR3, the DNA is TGTGCCAGCTCACCGGGGGGCTACGAGCAGTACTTC. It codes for CASSPGGYEQYF.

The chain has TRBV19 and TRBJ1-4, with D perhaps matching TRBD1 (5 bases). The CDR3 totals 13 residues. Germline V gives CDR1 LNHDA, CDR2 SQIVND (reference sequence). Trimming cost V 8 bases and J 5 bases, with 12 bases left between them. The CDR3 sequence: CASGAGVNEKLFF. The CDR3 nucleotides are TGTGCCAGTGGGGCGGGGGTGAATGAAAAACTGTTTTTT.

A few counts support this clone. CDR3 sequence (DNA): TGTGCCAGTTCCCCGGGCGGGACTCCTCGTACGCAGTATTTT. This gives the protein CASSPGGTPRTQYF. The chain combines TRBV19 with TRBJ2-3; TRBD2 is a possible D gene (6 bases). Trimming cost V 8 bases and J 8 bases, with 20 bases left between them. The CDR3 length is 14 residues. The germline gives CDR1 LNHDA, CDR2 SQIVND (reference sequence).

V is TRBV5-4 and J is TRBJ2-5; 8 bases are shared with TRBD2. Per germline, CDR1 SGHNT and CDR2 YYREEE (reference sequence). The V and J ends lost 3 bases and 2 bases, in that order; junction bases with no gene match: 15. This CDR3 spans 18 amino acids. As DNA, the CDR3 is TGTGCCAGCAGCTCGCCCCCCCGGGGTAGCGGGACTCAAGAGACCCAGTACTTC. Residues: CASSSPPRGSGTQETQYF.

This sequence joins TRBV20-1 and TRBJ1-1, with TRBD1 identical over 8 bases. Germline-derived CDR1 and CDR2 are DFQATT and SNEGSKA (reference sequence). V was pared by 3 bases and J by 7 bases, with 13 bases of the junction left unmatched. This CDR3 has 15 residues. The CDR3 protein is CSASARGRGVNEAFF. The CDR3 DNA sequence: TGCAGTGCTAGTGCCAGGGGGCGCGGGGTTAATGAAGCTTTCTTT.

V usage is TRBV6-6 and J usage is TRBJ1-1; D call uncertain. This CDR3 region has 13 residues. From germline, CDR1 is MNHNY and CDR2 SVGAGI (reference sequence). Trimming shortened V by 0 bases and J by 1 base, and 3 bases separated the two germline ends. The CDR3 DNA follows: TGTGCCAGCAGTTACTCGAGGAACACTGAAGCTTTCTTT. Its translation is CASSYSRNTEAFF.

Here the CDR3 reads CASSSYTDTQYF. CDR3 coding DNA: TGTGCCAGCAGCTCCTACACAGATACGCAGTATTTT. V gene TRBV7-2 combines with J gene TRBJ2-3; D unclear. From germline, CDR1 is SGHTA and CDR2 FQGNSA. V was shortened by 4 bases and J by 2 bases, with 4 bases between the two germline ends. The CDR3 spans 12 residues.